This note documents a single T cell receptor beta chain sequence. Here immunoSEQ multiplex PCR was the method, and the copy in TCRdb shows in-frame clones only, minus some. The top ten clones hold 0.8% to 0.9% of a sample with about half a million clones, 89% of them seen once. This sample is part of a study of blood T cell repertoires in COVID-19. This receptor was obtained from a man younger than 35 with COVID-19, enrolled during active disease. Sequencing was carried out using peripheral blood.

The CDR3 spells CASSQDYASQPQHF. Written as DNA, the CDR3 is TGCGCCAGCAGCCAAGATTACGCGAGTCAGCCCCAGCATTTT. This chain links TRBV4-1 with TRBJ1-5, with no clear D. V lost 0 bases and J lost 6, with 9 bases in between. There are 14 residues in the CDR3. The germline V gene has CDR1 MGHRA and CDR2 YSYEKL.